This T cell receptor beta chain is drawn from a study of blood T cell repertoires in COVID-19. All recovered Cohort 3 donors got two negative PCRs, got clearance, or saw symptom resolution. Some clones are missing from TCRdb's copy, which holds only in-frame ones; the method was immunoSEQ multiplex PCR. Counted here are about 200,000 clones, less than 85% occurring once; the ten biggest clones make up 18%. V was cut by 3 bases and J by 3 bases, with 16 bases left in between. Looked up from germline, CDR1 is GTSNPN and CDR2 is SVGIG (reference sequence). The CDR3 consists of 15 residues. The source is a man between 40 and 49 years old who had recovered from COVID-19. Material: PBMCs or T cells enriched from blood (not recorded which). The chain is built from TRBV30 and TRBJ2-3; the D gene is possibly TRBD2 (7 bases). The CDR3 loop reads CAWSRSGGRTDTQYF. The DNA of the CDR3 is TGTGCCTGGAGCCGATCCGGGGGGCGGACAGATACGCAGTATTTT.